This is a list of T cell receptor beta chains from one sample in a study of shared clonotypes between healthy human individuals. Clones were sequenced by immunoSEQ multiplex PCR, and TCRdb holds only the in-frame ones, with some missing. The sample lists around 500,000 clones, 65% to 85% occurring once. The material sequenced was PBMCs. The origin of the receptors is a woman aged 40 to 50 in good health. Some clones in this sample may be carry-over from other donors' samples. CDR3s include the opening cysteine and the closing phenylalanine or tryptophan. The D gene is left open where the match is weak. A row's size may be missing; if present it is once, few, many or a size class.

v_gene	abundance	j_gene	d_gene	CDR3aa	CDR3nt
TRBV11-2	-	TRBJ2-7	TRBD2	CASSPRTSGSHVVHEQYF	TGTGCCAGCAGCCCGAGGACTAGCGGGAGTCATGTTGTCCACGAGCAGTACTTC
TRBV18	-	TRBJ2-1	-	CASSQRANNYNEQFF	TGTGCCAGCTCTCAAAGGGCTAATAACTACAATGAGCAGTTCTTC
TRBV27	-	TRBJ2-3	-	CASSLQTGITDTQYF	TGTGCCAGCAGTTTACAAACAGGGATCACAGATACGCAGTATTTT
TRBV28	-	TRBJ2-7	-	CASSSPGSREQYF	TGTGCCAGCAGTTCGCCGGGGAGTCGGGAGCAGTACTTC
TRBV5-1	medium-sized	TRBJ1-1	-	CASSWAVDGLSEAFF	TGCGCCAGCAGCTGGGCGGTTGACGGCCTGTCTGAAGCTTTCTTT
TRBV4-1	-	TRBJ2-7	-	CASSLREARTYEQYF	TGCGCCAGCAGCCTTAGAGAGGCCAGAACCTACGAGCAGTACTTC
TRBV5-4	-	TRBJ2-1	TRBD2	CASSPGLAQYNEQFF	TGTGCCAGCAGTCCGGGACTAGCGCAATACAATGAGCAGTTCTTC
TRBV7-3	few	TRBJ2-1	-	CASSLDPSNEQFF	TGTGCCAGCAGCTTGGACCCCAGCAATGAGCAGTTCTTC
TRBV5-1	-	TRBJ1-1	-	CASSETPNTEAFF	TGCGCCAGCAGCGAGACGCCGAACACTGAAGCTTTCTTT
TRBV7-9	-	TRBJ1-3	-	CASTPGVRISGNTIYF	TGTGCCAGCACCCCCGGGGTCAGAATCTCTGGAAACACCATATATTTT